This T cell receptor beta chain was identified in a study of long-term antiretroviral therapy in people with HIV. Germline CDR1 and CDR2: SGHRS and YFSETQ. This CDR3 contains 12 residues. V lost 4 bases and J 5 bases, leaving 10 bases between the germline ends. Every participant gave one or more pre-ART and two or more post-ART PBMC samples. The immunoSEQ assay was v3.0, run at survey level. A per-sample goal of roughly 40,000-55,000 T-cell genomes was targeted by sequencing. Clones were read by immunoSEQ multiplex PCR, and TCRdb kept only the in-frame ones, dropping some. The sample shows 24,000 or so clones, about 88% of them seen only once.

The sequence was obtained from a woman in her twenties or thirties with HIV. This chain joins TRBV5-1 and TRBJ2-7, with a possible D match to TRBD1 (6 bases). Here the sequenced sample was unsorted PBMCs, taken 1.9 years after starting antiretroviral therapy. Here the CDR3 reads CASSLNRDEQYF. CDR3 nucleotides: TGCGCCAGCAGCCTAAACAGGGACGAGCAGTACTTC.